The next 13 T cell receptor beta chains were all read from a single sample in a study of blood T cell repertoires in COVID-19. Assay used: immunoSEQ multiplex PCR; TCRdb lists only in-frame clones, some missing. The profile shows about 40,000 clones, 80% to 90% of them singletons. Material for sequencing was peripheral blood. These TCRs come from a woman aged 70-85 years with acute or convalescent COVID-19.

J is TRBJ2-1 and V is TRBV19; D ambiguous. Germline CDR1 and CDR2: LNHDA and SQIVND (reference sequence). Trimming took 6 bases from V and 6 from J, leaving 9 bases between them. This CDR3 comprises 12 residues. The CDR3 spells CASSPSRNEQFF. The CDR3 DNA reads TGTGCCAGTAGCCCCTCCCGCAATGAGCAGTTCTTC.

This clone was seen once. In DNA, the CDR3 is TGTGCCAGCAGAGGGGGCGATTATCAGCCCCAGCATTTT. This codes for CASRGGDYQPQHF. The chain links TRBV2 to TRBJ1-5; 7 positions agree with TRBD1. CDR1 SNHLY and CDR2 FYNNEI come from the germline V gene. The length of the CDR3 is 13 residues. V shed 6 bases and J 5 bases; nucleotides not matched to a gene: 4.

V and J are TRBV27 and TRBJ2-2; TRBD1 might be the D (6 bases). This CDR3 spans 15 amino acids. The germline V and J ends were trimmed by 5 bases and 6 bases, with 16 bases remaining between them. The germline V gene has CDR1 MNHEY and CDR2 SMNVEV (reference sequence). In DNA, the CDR3 is TGTGCCAGCAGTATCATGACAGGTTTTCCCGGGGAGCTGTTTTTT. The encoded protein is CASSIMTGFPGELFF.

This clone was seen a few times. The chain is built from TRBV19 and TRBJ1-5; no clear D. The germline gives CDR1 LNHDA, CDR2 SQIVND (reference sequence). V was shortened by 7 bases and J by 0 bases, with 10 bases between the two germline ends. This CDR3 is built from 14 residues. CDR3 sequence (DNA): TGTGCCAGTAATACAGAATATAGCAATCAGCCCCAGCATTTT. Amino acid sequence: CASNTEYSNQPQHF.

The chain has TRBV15 and TRBJ2-1, with 9 bases identical to TRBD1. Trimming at V came to 1 base and at J to 7 bases, leaving 8 bases not matched to a gene. CDR1 and CDR2 (germline): LNHNV, YYDKDF (reference sequence). The CDR3 consists of 16 residues. CDR3 in DNA: TGTGCCACCAGCAGAGGAGGACAGGGGACATCAAATGAGCAGTTCTTC. Protein sequence: CATSRGGQGTSNEQFF.

The V gene is TRBV4-3, the J gene TRBJ2-3; D not resolved. This CDR3 contains 17 residues. V was cut by 1 base and J by 4 bases, with 18 bases left in between. Per germline, CDR1 LGHNA and CDR2 YSLEER. As DNA, the CDR3 is TGCGCCAGCAGCCAAGGGGCAGGTTGGCGTTCGGCAGATACGCAGTATTTT. Residues: CASSQGAGWRSADTQYF.

This chain uses TRBV10-3 with TRBJ2-3; perhaps TRBD2 as D (7 bases). V lost 6 bases to trimming and J lost 5 bases, with 12 bases between them. The CDR3 spans 13 residues. Germline-derived CDR1 and CDR2 are ENHRY and SYGVKD. CDR3 sequence (DNA): TGTGCCATCAGAGGGGGGGAGGGAGATACGCAGTATTTT. Protein: CAIRGGEGDTQYF.

V usage is TRBV5-6 and J usage is TRBJ1-6; D might be TRBD1 (6 bases). V dropped 5 bases and J dropped 8 bases, with 14 bases sitting between them. The CDR3 sequence is 14 residues long. Germline V gene data show CDR1 as SGHDT and CDR2 as YYEEEE. The CDR3 DNA follows: TGTGCCAGCAGTCCCGGGACATTACATTCACCCCTCCACTTT. Amino acid sequence: CASSPGTLHSPLHF.

This sequence joins TRBV5-1 and TRBJ2-5, with 13 bases matching TRBD2. Germline-derived CDR1 and CDR2 are SGHRS and YFSETQ. This CDR3 has 16 amino acids. Trimming took 4 bases from V and 5 from J; bases not matched to a gene: 8. CDR3 sequence reads: CASSTGLAGESETQYF. CDR3 bases: TGCGCCAGCAGCACAGGACTAGCGGGGGAGTCGGAGACCCAGTACTTC.

The chain joins TRBV3-1 (or the pseudogene TRBV3-2) to TRBJ2-2; the D is unclear. V was shortened by 2 bases and J by 4 bases, with 8 bases between the two germline ends. This CDR3 has 14 amino acids. The germline V gene encodes CDR1 LGHDT and CDR2 YNNKEL (reference sequence). Written as DNA, the CDR3 is TGTGCCAGCAGCCAATTACTCCGCACCGGGGAGCTGTTTTTT. Encoded protein: CASSQLLRTGELFF.

This clone showed up just a few times. The chain carries TRBV7-9 and TRBJ2-3; possible D gene TRBD2, 6 bases. This CDR3 is built from 15 residues. Germline CDR1 and CDR2: SEHNR and FQNEAQ (reference sequence). V shed 1 base and J shed 1 base, with 9 bases lying between them. The CDR3 DNA reads as TGTGCCAGCAGCTTAGGCGGGATTGGCACAGATACGCAGTATTTT. Residues: CASSLGGIGTDTQYF.

The chain couples TRBV7-2 to TRBJ2-1; possibly TRBD1 for D (5 bases). The V end was cut by 4 bases, the J end by 7 bases, with 14 bases between. From germline, CDR1 is SGHTA and CDR2 FQGNSA. The CDR3 covers 14 residues. The CDR3 sequence: CASSSSWGKNEQFF. DNA of the CDR3: TGTGCCAGCAGCTCAAGTTGGGGCAAGAATGAGCAGTTCTTC.

This clone showed up just once. The chain uses TRBV7-9 and TRBJ2-3, with 9 positions matching TRBD2. The CDR3 is 18 amino acids. V trimming: 4 bases; J trimming: 2 bases; junction bases outside the gene matches: 13. CDR1 is SEHNR, CDR2 FQNEAQ, per germline (reference sequence). The CDR3 DNA reads as TGTGCCAGCAGCTCCTCCGTTGCGCGGGGGGGGGCCACAGATACGCAGTATTTT. Protein sequence: CASSSSVARGGATDTQYF. Full variable domain (rest looked up from reference TRBV7-9 and TRBJ2-3): DTGVSQNPRHKITKRGQNVTFRCDPISEHNRLYWYRQTLGQGPEFLTYFQNEAQLEKSRLLSDRFSAERPKGSFSTLEIQRTEQGDSAMYLCASSSSVARGGATDTQYFGPGTRLTVL.